These T cell receptor beta chains were read from a single sample in a study of regulatory T cells in long-lasting Graves disease. Each CDR3 protein is one row after TCRdb ran MiXCR on the multiplex PCR reads. The data show about 380,000 distinct CDR3 sequences, 15% seen once. The input for sequencing was peripheral blood mononuclear cells (PBMCs), taken at new diagnosis, from a patient treated with antithyroid drugs. The receptors derive from a female donor with Graves disease. CDR3s include the opening cysteine and the closing phenylalanine or tryptophan. Each record gives: CDR3 length, V gene, D gene, clone size, J gene, CDR3 DNA, CDR3 protein. D genes are given only for firm matches. For some rows the clone size is stated as once, few or many, or as a class when expanded; others skip it.

13	TRBV2	TRBD1	many	TRBJ2-2	TGTGCCAGCAGTGAACAGGGGGACGGGGAGCTGTTTTTT	CASSEQGDGELFF
13	TRBV30	-	many	TRBJ2-7	TGTGCCTGGAGTGGAGGAGGGCCCTACGAGCAGTACTTC	CAWSGGGPYEQYF
12	TRBV6-2/TRBV6-3	-	many	TRBJ2-7	TGTGCCAGCAGTTACAACCGATTCGAGCAGTACTTC	CASSYNRFEQYF
13	TRBV3-1	-	many	TRBJ1-1	TGTGCCAGCAGCCAAGTGGAGAGCACTGAAGCTTTCTTT	CASSQVESTEAFF
15	TRBV28	TRBD1	-	TRBJ2-7	TGTGCCAGCAGTTTAGTTGGGACAGGCTCCTACGAGCAGTACTTC	CASSLVGTGSYEQYF
15	TRBV10-3	TRBD1	many	TRBJ2-3	TGTGCCATCAGAAGTCCTACAGGGGTCAGAGATACGCAGTATTTT	CAIRSPTGVRDTQYF
15	TRBV2	-	many	TRBJ2-5	TGTGCCAGCAGTGCAACAGGTCCGTACCAAGAGACCCAGTACTTC	CASSATGPYQETQYF
15	TRBV20-1	TRBD1	many	TRBJ2-7	TGCAGTGCCGCGAGGGCGGACAGGCTTTCCTACGAGCAGTACTTC	CSAARADRLSYEQYF
15	TRBV18	TRBD1	few	TRBJ2-1	TGTGCCAGCTCCCCGGGGGACGACAGGGGCAATGAGCAGTTCTTC	CASSPGDDRGNEQFF
15	TRBV27	-	many	TRBJ1-2	TGTGCCAGCAGTCCTACCCTGGGACCCGGGGGTGGCTACACCTTC	CASSPTLGPGGGYTF
21	TRBV7-9	TRBD1	-	TRBJ2-2	TGTGCCAGCAGCTTAGCCGGCCGTTTGACAGGGTTGAGGAGAGGCACCGGGGAGCTGTTTTTT	CASSLAGRLTGLRRGTGELFF
18	TRBV9	TRBD2	many	TRBJ2-2	TGTGCCAGCAGCACTAATAGGGGACTAGGCCCGAACACCGGGGAGCTGTTTTTT	CASSTNRGLGPNTGELFF
15	TRBV10-3	TRBD2	many	TRBJ2-7	TGTGCCCTTCGGACTAGCGGGCCGAGCTCCTACGAGCAGTACTTC	CALRTSGPSSYEQYF
11	TRBV29-1	-	few	TRBJ1-1	TGCAGCGTTCGAGTGTCCACTGAAGCTTTCTTT	CSVRVSTEAFF
14	TRBV25-1	-	few	TRBJ2-3	TGTGCCAGCAGACAGGGAGGAGGCACAGATACGCAGTATTTT	CASRQGGGTDTQYF
14	TRBV30	-	many	TRBJ1-1	TGTGCCTGGAGTGACGTACAGTTTAACACTGAAGCTTTCTTT	CAWSDVQFNTEAFF
14	TRBV27	-	many	TRBJ1-5	TGTGCCAGCAGACCAGGGGTAGGCAATCAGCCCCAGCATTTT	CASRPGVGNQPQHF
16	TRBV3-1	TRBD2	many	TRBJ2-7	TGTGCCAGCAGCCAAGATCAGAGCGGGAACTCCTACGAGCAGTACTTC	CASSQDQSGNSYEQYF
11	TRBV5-1	-	many	TRBJ1-1	TGCGCCAGCACCTGGGGAACTGAAGCTTTCTTT	CASTWGTEAFF
17	TRBV28	-	many	TRBJ1-1	TGTGCCAGCAGTTTCTCCCCAGGGGCTTCTATGAACACTGAAGCTTTCTTT	CASSFSPGASMNTEAFF
12	TRBV20-1	-	many	TRBJ2-1	TGCAGTGCTTTGGGTTTCGACAATGAGCAGTTCTTC	CSALGFDNEQFF
13	TRBV9	-	many	TRBJ1-4	TGTGCCAGCAGCGTAGAGGGGCGTGAAAAACTGTTTTTT	CASSVEGREKLFF
13	TRBV6-1	TRBD1	many	TRBJ1-2	TGTGCCAGCAGTGGCGGGACAGATGCTGGCTACACCTTC	CASSGGTDAGYTF
15	TRBV29-1	-	-	TRBJ1-2	TGCAGCGTGCGGACCCAATCGCCCCCTAACTATGGCTACACCTTC	CSVRTQSPPNYGYTF
17	TRBV27	TRBD1	many	TRBJ1-6	TGTGCCAGCAGTTTATCGGGGAGGACAGGGGGTTGGTCACCCCTCCACTTT	CASSLSGRTGGWSPLHF
12	TRBV10-3	-	many	TRBJ2-3	TGTGCCATCAGTGCCCATAGGGATACGCAGTATTTT	CAISAHRDTQYF
14	TRBV28	TRBD2	few	TRBJ2-1	TGTGCCAGCAGTTCGGGACTAGTTTTGGATGAGCAGTTCTTC	CASSSGLVLDEQFF
16	TRBV6-1	TRBD1	many	TRBJ1-2	TGTGCCAGCAGGAACCGGGACAGGGGGATCCCCTATGGCTACACCTTC	CASRNRDRGIPYGYTF
14	TRBV6-1	-	many	TRBJ2-3	TGTGCCAGCAGCCGTGGCGTATACACAGATACGCAGTATTTT	CASSRGVYTDTQYF
14	TRBV3-1	-	many	TRBJ1-4	TGTGCCAGCAGCCAAGATCTCGGAGGTGAAAAACTGTTTTTT	CASSQDLGGEKLFF
15	TRBV7-9	TRBD2	few	TRBJ2-7	TGTGCCAGCAGCTTAGTGGCTAGCGGTTCCTACGAGCAGTACTTC	CASSLVASGSYEQYF
14	TRBV28	-	many	TRBJ1-2	TGTGCCAGCAGTTTATCGCAGCGCCTCCGCGGCTACACCTTC	CASSLSQRLRGYTF
15	TRBV28	-	many	TRBJ2-4	TGTGCCAGCAGTTTCGGGGGCTTAGCCAAAAACATTCAGTACTTC	CASSFGGLAKNIQYF
14	TRBV2	-	-	TRBJ2-1	TGTGCCAGCGCGTGGGGCGCCGGGGTCAATGAGCAGTTCTTC	CASAWGAGVNEQFF
13	TRBV2	-	many	TRBJ2-3	TGTGCCAGCAGAGGCAGGGTTGCAGATACGCAGTATTTT	CASRGRVADTQYF
17	TRBV7-9	TRBD2	-	TRBJ2-7	TGTGCCAGCAGCTTAATGGAACTAGCGGCACGAACCTACGAGCAGTACTTC	CASSLMELAARTYEQYF
15	TRBV7-2	-	-	TRBJ2-7	TGTGCCAGCAGCTTTCGTCGGGACACTTCCTACGAGCAGTACTTC	CASSFRRDTSYEQYF
12	TRBV2	-	many	TRBJ1-5	TGTGCCAGCGGAGAACGGGTTCAGCCCCAGCATTTT	CASGERVQPQHF
17	TRBV7-2	TRBD2	-	TRBJ2-3	TGTGCCAGCAGCTTAGGGACTAGCGGGAGAGGTGAAGATACGCAGTATTTT	CASSLGTSGRGEDTQYF
15	TRBV28	TRBD2	many	TRBJ2-3	TGTGCCAGCGCTACTAGCGGGAGAGACACAGATACGCAGTATTTT	CASATSGRDTDTQYF
14	TRBV6-1	-	few	TRBJ1-1	TGTGCCAGCAGTCCCCCCCTCAGGAACACTGAAGCTTTCTTT	CASSPPLRNTEAFF
15	TRBV13	-	-	TRBJ2-3	TGTGCCAGCAGCTTCAGGGAGGGGGTCACAGATACGCAGTATTTT	CASSFREGVTDTQYF
15	TRBV19	-	-	TRBJ2-1	TGTGCCAGTAGTATAGGAGAACCGATCTACAATGAGCAGTTCTTC	CASSIGEPIYNEQFF
15	TRBV12-3/TRBV12-4	-	few	TRBJ2-5	TGTGCCAGCAGTTACTCCGGGACCCACCAAGAGACCCAGTACTTC	CASSYSGTHQETQYF
15	TRBV12-3/TRBV12-4	-	-	TRBJ2-2	TGTGCCAGCAGTTTTCTTCGGGAGAACACCGGGGAGCTGTTTTTT	CASSFLRENTGELFF
12	TRBV12-3/TRBV12-4	-	many	TRBJ2-1	TGTGCCAGCAGCCCCCAGGGTAATGAGCAGTTCTTC	CASSPQGNEQFF
16	TRBV11-2	-	many	TRBJ2-5	TGTGCCAGCAGCCCCTTTCTTAGAGGAGAGCAAGAGACCCAGTACTTC	CASSPFLRGEQETQYF
14	TRBV5-1	-	many	TRBJ2-1	TGCGCCAGCAGCCGACAGGCTGAACACAATGAGCAGTTCTTC	CASSRQAEHNEQFF
17	TRBV7-2	TRBD2	large	TRBJ2-1	TGTGCCAGCAGCTTAGTCATGCTAGCGGGAGGGCTGAATGAGCAGTTCTTC	CASSLVMLAGGLNEQFF
16	TRBV2	-	many	TRBJ1-2	TGTGCCAGCAGTGGCGTGATACAGGGCACCCCAGATGGCTACACCTTC	CASSGVIQGTPDGYTF
15	TRBV27	-	many	TRBJ1-4	TGTGCCAGCAGTTTCCTCGGGACGGTTAATGAAAAACTGTTTTTT	CASSFLGTVNEKLFF
14	TRBV12-3/TRBV12-4	TRBD1	many	TRBJ1-1	TGTGCCAGCAGCCAGGGACAGGGGGCCGCTGAAGCTTTCTTT	CASSQGQGAAEAFF
16	TRBV13	TRBD2	many	TRBJ2-1	TGTGCCAGCAGCTTTAACGCGGGGGGGACCTACAATGAGCAGTTCTTC	CASSFNAGGTYNEQFF
15	TRBV20-1	TRBD2	-	TRBJ2-7	TGCAGTGCTAGAGATGAGGGAGCGGGAGGATTCGAGCAGTACTTC	CSARDEGAGGFEQYF
15	TRBV20-1	-	many	TRBJ1-1	TGCAGTGCTAGACAAAACTCCTTCAAGAACACTGAAGCTTTCTTT	CSARQNSFKNTEAFF
14	TRBV27	-	many	TRBJ2-3	TGTGCCAGCAGTTTTTTTAGGAGCACAGATACGCAGTATTTT	CASSFFRSTDTQYF